These 22 T cell receptor beta chains were all obtained from the same sample, sequenced in a study of T cell responses to AZD1222 COVID-19 vaccine. Assay: immunoSEQ multiplex PCR; the TCRdb copy retains only in-frame clones and omits some. The top ten clones hold about 9.2% of a sample with 150,000 to 200,000 clones, approximately 94% of them seen once. Source: peripheral blood, taken on day 0 of AZD1222 vaccination. The origin of the receptors is an adult in good health.

This clone was observed once. The V call is TRBV2, the J call TRBJ1-2; 7 bases are a match to TRBD1. V dropped 5 bases and J dropped 6; count of bases not matched to a gene: 15. Germline V CDR1 and CDR2: SNHLY, FYNNEI. There are 16 residues in the CDR3. CDR3 residues: CASSWDSTEVHNGYTF. Here the CDR3 DNA reads TGTGCCAGCAGTTGGGACAGCACCGAGGTACACAATGGCTACACCTTC.

This clone was detected only once. The chain couples TRBV6-4 to TRBJ1-1, with 7 bases identical to TRBD1. The CDR3 has 14 amino acids. Germline CDR1 reads MRHNA; CDR2 reads SNTAGT. The V and J ends lost 6 bases and 1 base, in that order; junction bases with no gene match: 5. CDR3 loop: CASSSGTENTEAFF. As DNA, the CDR3 is TGTGCCAGCAGCTCCGGGACAGAGAACACTGAAGCTTTCTTT.

The gene calls are TRBV19 and TRBJ2-1; D is perhaps TRBD1 or TRBD2 (5 bases each). V was cut by 5 bases and J by 9 bases, with 14 bases left in between. The CDR3 runs to 13 residues. The germline CDR1 and CDR2 sequences are LNHDA and SQIVND (reference sequence). CDR3 amino acids: CASSPDPGTEQFF. In nucleotides, the CDR3 is TGTGCCAGTAGTCCCGACCCAGGGACTGAGCAGTTCTTC. Full variable domain (missing parts from reference TRBV19 and TRBJ2-1): DGGITQSPKYLFRKEGQNVTLSCEQNLNHDAMYWYRQDPGQGLRLIYYSQIVNDFQKGDIAEGYSVSREKKESFPLTVTSAQKNPTAFYLCASSPDPGTEQFFGPGTRLTVL.

CDR3 region: CASSDRTSGSQNEQFF. The CDR3 DNA reads as TGTGCCAGCAGCGACAGGACTAGCGGGAGCCAAAATGAGCAGTTCTTC. This chain joins TRBV5-4 and TRBJ2-1; 13 bases line up with TRBD2. The ends lost 4 bases at V and 7 bases at J; junction bases unmatched: 8. Germline V gives CDR1 SGHNT, CDR2 YYREEE (reference sequence). This CDR3 has 16 residues. Using reference TRBV5-4 and TRBJ2-1 for the parts outside the CDR3, the full variable domain is ETGVTQSPTHLIKTRGQQVTLRCSSQSGHNTVSWYQQALGQGPQFIFQYYREEENGRGNFPPRFSGLQFPNYSSELNVNALELDDSALYLCASSDRTSGSQNEQFFGPGTRLTVL.

This clone was seen only a few times. This rearrangement joins TRBV9 to TRBJ1-1; 8 bases fit TRBD1. V lost 4 bases to trimming and J lost 6 bases; unmatched junction nucleotides: 8. The CDR3 is made up of 14 amino acids. Germline CDR1 is SGDLS and CDR2 is YYNGEE. The CDR3 bases are TGTGCCAGCAGCAAAACAGGGGGGGCCCCTGAAGCTTTCTTT. It is translated as CASSKTGGAPEAFF.

The chain is built from TRBV5-1 and TRBJ2-7; TRBD2 might be the D (6 bases). The CDR3 length is 14 residues. Germline V gene lookup returns CDR1 SGHRS and CDR2 YFSETQ. V was cut by 5 bases and J by 2 bases, with 14 bases left in between. The CDR3 region has the DNA TGCGCCAGCAGAGTCGGGAGTGTCACCTACGAGCAGTACTTC. It codes for CASRVGSVTYEQYF.

Only a few counts were recorded for this clone. The chain couples TRBV15 to TRBJ1-2; maybe TRBD1 (5 bases). The CDR3 loop spans 13 amino acids. Germline V CDR1 and CDR2: LNHNV, YYDKDF (reference sequence). Trimming pared 8 bases from V and 6 bases from J, leaving 16 bases between. The CDR3 nucleotides are TGTGCCACCCTCACCCCAGGGAGAGATGGCTACACCTTC. It translates to CATLTPGRDGYTF.

The chain uses TRBV5-1 and TRBJ2-1; 10 bases are a match to TRBD2. V trimming: 0 bases; J trimming: 6 bases; junction bases outside the gene matches: 9. The CDR3 is made up of 17 amino acids. CDR1 is SGHRS and CDR2 is YFSETQ in the germline V gene. The CDR3 here is CASSLDVAGGGGNEQFF. Written as DNA, the CDR3 is TGCGCCAGCAGCTTGGATGTAGCGGGAGGTGGAGGCAATGAGCAGTTCTTC.

J is TRBJ1-5 and V is TRBV2, with D hard to call. CDR1 and CDR2 (germline): SNHLY, FYNNEI. This CDR3 contains 13 residues. V dropped 5 bases and J dropped 4 bases, with 9 bases sitting between them. CDR3 in amino acids: CASSIDGNQPQHF. The CDR3 bases are TGTGCCAGCAGTATCGACGGAAATCAGCCCCAGCATTTT.

DNA of the CDR3: TGTGCCAGCAGCCACGAAAGGGCCGGTTTGGCCTACGAGCAGTACTTC. It specifies CASSHERAGLAYEQYF. The chain carries TRBV3-1 (or the pseudogene TRBV3-2) and TRBJ2-7, with D unclear. This CDR3 is 16 amino acids long. V was trimmed by 3 bases and J by 2 bases, leaving 17 bases between them. CDR1 is LGHDT, CDR2 YNNKEL, per germline (reference sequence).

The chain has TRBV14 and TRBJ2-3; D remains ambiguous. CDR3 length: 14 amino acids. V lost 4 bases and J 2 bases, leaving 10 bases between the germline ends. Germline V gives CDR1 SGHDN, CDR2 FVKESK. CDR3 protein: CASSPRGITDTQYF. Written as DNA, the CDR3 is TGTGCCAGCAGCCCGAGAGGAATCACAGATACGCAGTATTTT.

This chain joins TRBV5-1 and TRBJ1-2; TRBD1 matches 7 bases. The J segment lost 0 bases and the V segment lost 0 bases, leaving 2 bases of the junction unmatched. Germline V lookup: CDR1 SGHRS, CDR2 YFSETQ. This CDR3 region has 15 residues. In DNA form, the CDR3 reads TGCGCCAGCAGCTTGGTTGGGACAGCTAACTATGGCTACACCTTC. Translating gives CASSLVGTANYGYTF.

V gene TRBV10-2 combines with J gene TRBJ1-2, with TRBD1 as a possible D gene (5 bases). The germline gives CDR1 WSHSY, CDR2 SAAADI. Trimming took 0 bases from V and 5 from J, leaving 10 bases between them. This CDR3 spans 14 amino acids. This CDR3 reads CASSESGGVYGYTF. The CDR3 nucleotides are TGCGCCAGCAGTGAGTCGGGGGGTGTTTATGGCTACACCTTC.

The chain has TRBV4-1 and TRBJ2-3, with 9 bases lining up with TRBD1. The J segment lost 2 bases and the V segment lost 4 bases, leaving 4 bases of the junction unmatched. The germline CDR1 and CDR2 sequences are MGHRA and YSYEKL. This CDR3 has 15 amino acids. The CDR3 DNA reads as TGCGCCAGCAGCCCTGGACAGGGGACCACAGATACGCAGTATTTT. It codes for CASSPGQGTTDTQYF.

The rearrangement links TRBV3-1 (or the pseudogene TRBV3-2) to TRBJ2-3; 13 nucleotides align to TRBD2. Per the germline V gene, CDR1 is LGHDT and CDR2 is YNNKEL (reference sequence). The V segment lost 1 base and the J segment 5 bases; nucleotides outside the gene matches: 15. CDR3 length: 20 amino acids. CDR3 DNA sequence: TGTGCCAGCAGCCAAGTTGGATGGACTAGCGGGAGTTGGGTCGGAGATACGCAGTATTTT. Encoded protein: CASSQVGWTSGSWVGDTQYF.

The chain is built from TRBV18 and TRBJ2-1; D gene uncertain. Germline V lookup: CDR1 KGHSH, CDR2 LQKENI. Trimming stripped 3 bases from V and 9 bases from J, with 18 bases between. The CDR3 spans 15 residues. This CDR3 reads CASSPKHSSLAEQFF. CDR3 DNA: TGTGCCAGCTCACCTAAGCATAGTTCTTTGGCTGAGCAGTTCTTC.

The V call is TRBV7-9, the J call TRBJ1-3; D unresolved. The CDR3 consists of 17 residues. The germline CDR1 and CDR2 sequences are SEHNR and FQNEAQ (reference sequence). V was trimmed by 5 bases and J by 0 bases, leaving 17 bases between them. The chain's CDR3 is CASSLGETLISGNTIYF. The CDR3 region has the DNA TGTGCCAGCAGCCTCGGCGAGACTCTAATCTCTGGAAACACCATATATTTT.

The chain couples TRBV10-3 to TRBJ2-7; the D gene could be TRBD1 or TRBD2 (5 bases each). CDR3 length: 14 amino acids. Germline values: CDR1 ENHRY, CDR2 SYGVKD. Trimming stripped 2 bases from V and 2 bases from J, with 10 bases between. CDR3 bases: TGTGCCATCAGTGAGAAAGGGGAGCCCTACGAGCAGTACTTC. This translates into CAISEKGEPYEQYF.

This clone was seen a handful of times. The V call is TRBV7-3, the J call TRBJ2-5; possibly TRBD1 or TRBD2 for D (5 bases each). The germline V and J ends were trimmed by 3 bases and 4 bases, with 9 bases remaining between them. CDR3 length: 13 residues. Germline V gives CDR1 SGHTA, CDR2 FQGTGA. The CDR3 sequence is CASSFGGSETQYF. The CDR3, as DNA: TGTGCCAGCAGCTTTGGGGGATCAGAGACCCAGTACTTC.

The table lists this clone with a count of one. V is TRBV30 and J is TRBJ1-5; unclear D gene. Germline V CDR1 and CDR2: GTSNPN, SVGIG (reference sequence). The CDR3 has 13 amino acids. The ends were cut back, 1 base at V and 4 bases at J, with 8 bases in the middle. The CDR3 reads CAWSGEGNQPQHF. In DNA, the CDR3 is TGTGCCTGGAGTGGTGAGGGTAATCAGCCCCAGCATTTT.

This chain joins TRBV28 and TRBJ2-2; D may be TRBD2 (5 bases). This CDR3 contains 18 residues. Germline V lookup: CDR1 MDHEN, CDR2 SYDVKM. V dropped 5 bases and J dropped 4 bases, with 23 bases sitting between them. CDR3 nucleotides: TGTGCCAGCAGTCTTTCAACTGGAGGTGGGTTGAGCACCGGGGAGCTGTTTTTT. Residues: CASSLSTGGGLSTGELFF.

This clone turned up a few times. V gene TRBV11-2 combines with J gene TRBJ1-3, with 8 bases fitting TRBD1. The germline V gene encodes CDR1 SGHAT and CDR2 FQNNGV. The CDR3 covers 16 residues. V lost 1 base, J lost 0 bases, and 2 bases stayed unmatched. The CDR3: CASSLGTGRSGNTIYF. The DNA of the CDR3 is TGTGCCAGCAGCTTAGGGACAGGGCGCTCTGGAAACACCATATATTTT.